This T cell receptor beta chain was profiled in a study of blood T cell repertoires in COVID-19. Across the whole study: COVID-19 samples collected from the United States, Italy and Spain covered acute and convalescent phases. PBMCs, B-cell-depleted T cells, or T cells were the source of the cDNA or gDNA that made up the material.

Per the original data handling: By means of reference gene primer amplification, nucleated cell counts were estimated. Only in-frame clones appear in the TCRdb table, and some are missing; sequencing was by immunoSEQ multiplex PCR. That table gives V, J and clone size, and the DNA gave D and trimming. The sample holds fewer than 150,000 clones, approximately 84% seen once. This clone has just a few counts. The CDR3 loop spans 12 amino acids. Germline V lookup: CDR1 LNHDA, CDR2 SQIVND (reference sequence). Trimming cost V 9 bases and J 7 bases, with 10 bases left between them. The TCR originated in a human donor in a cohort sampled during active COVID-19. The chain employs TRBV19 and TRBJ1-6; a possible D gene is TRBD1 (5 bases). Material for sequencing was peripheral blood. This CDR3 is CASRGGNSPLHF. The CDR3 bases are TGTGCCAGCCGGGGGGGAAATTCACCCCTCCACTTT.